This T cell receptor beta chain was recovered during a study of response to subunit inactivated influenza vaccine. Per germline, CDR1 MNHEY and CDR2 SMNVEV (reference sequence). J was trimmed by 3 bases and V by 0 bases; bases with no gene match: 4. The CDR3 spans 15 residues. TCRdb re-called the RT-PCR reads with MiXCR, one entry per CDR3 protein. Of roughly 190,000 distinct CDR3 sequences in the sample, around 15% were seen once. This clonotype was seen a handful of times. The chain is built from TRBV27 and TRBJ1-1; 7 bases are a match to TRBD1. The receptor's source is a man in his fifties who received an inactivated influenza vaccine. The sample consisted of CD8+ T cells sorted from PBMCs, taken roughly 5 days after vaccination. The CDR3 nucleotides are TGTGCCAGCAGTTTATCCCGGACAGGCTACACTGAAGCTTTCTTT. Translating gives CASSLSRTGYTEAFF.